The present T cell receptor (beta chain) was sequenced within a study of regulatory T cells in long-lasting Graves disease. Time point here: newly diagnosed GD, antithyroid drugs for less than 3 months. Making the TCR library involved RNA that had been extracted from PBMCs. Patients were from an endocrinology department in Xi'an, China. To make TCR beta libraries, researchers used iRepertoire HTBI primers and Arm-PCR of CDR3 regions. TCRdb reprocessed the multiplex PCR reads with MiXCR, giving one entry per CDR3 protein. The top ten clones hold roughly 17% of a sample with 400,000 to 550,000 distinct CDR3 sequences, 15% of them seen once. The same sample was also studied in work on T cells in Graves' hyperthyroidism and ophthalmopathy. Per that study: Exclusion followed for patients with uncontrolled infection, other autoimmune disease, pregnancy or lactation. A 13 V-J signature model discriminated ophthalmopathy versus stable hyperthyroidism.

The sequence was obtained from a woman younger than 45 with Graves disease. The specimen was peripheral blood mononuclear cells (PBMCs), collected at new diagnosis, from a patient treated with antithyroid drugs.

As DNA, the CDR3 is TGCAGTGGTTGGAGCGGGTTCACAGATACGCAGTATTTT. Residues: CSGWSGFTDTQYF. V usage is TRBV20-1 and J usage is TRBJ2-3; D perhaps matches TRBD2 (6 bases). The CDR3 contains 13 residues. Germline CDR1 is DFQATT and CDR2 is SNEGSKA (reference sequence). V was cut by 7 bases and J by 2 bases, with 13 bases left in between.